These T cell receptor beta chains were read from a single sample in a study of shared clonotypes between healthy human individuals. This table comes from immunoSEQ multiplex PCR, and its TCRdb copy is limited to in-frame clones, with some not included. Here the sample spans 850,000 to 1,200,000 clones, 65% to 75% being singletons. What was sequenced was memory CD4+ T cells sorted from blood. All receptors come from a man younger than 30 in good health. The CDR3 runs from the conserved cysteine through the conserved F or W. Each record gives: J gene, D gene, clone size, V gene, CDR3 protein, CDR3 DNA. The D gene is left open where the match is weak. Not all rows give a size; the values are once, few, many and, for expanded clones, a class.

J: TRBJ2-1; D: TRBD2; size: many; V: TRBV6-1; CDR3: CASSGLGLTHYNEQFF; DNA: TGTGCCAGCAGTGGCTTGGGACTAACTCACTACAATGAGCAGTTCTTC
J: TRBJ2-2; D: .; size: once; V: TRBV7-6; CDR3: CASSPTGPSNTGELFF; DNA: TGTGCCAGCAGCCCGACAGGTCCAAGTAACACCGGGGAGCTGTTTTTT
J: TRBJ1-5; D: .; size: .; V: TRBV19; CDR3: CASSHIKSPVVGNQPQHF; DNA: TGTGCCAGTAGTCATATTAAGTCCCCGGTTGTAGGCAATCAGCCCCAGCATTTT
J: TRBJ2-7; D: .; size: .; V: TRBV5-6; CDR3: CASSLLNGHPEQYF; DNA: TGTGCCAGCAGCTTGTTGAACGGACATCCCGAGCAGTACTTC
J: TRBJ2-7; D: .; size: once; V: TRBV6-6; CDR3: CASSRNRGGEQYF; DNA: TGTGCCAGCAGTCGAAACAGGGGGGGCGAGCAGTACTTC
J: TRBJ1-5; D: .; size: .; V: TRBV19; CDR3: CASSRQSNQPQHF; DNA: TGTGCCAGTAGCAGACAGTCAAATCAGCCCCAGCATTTT
J: TRBJ1-5; D: .; size: .; V: TRBV6-4; CDR3: CASSDSNFREPFINQPQHF; DNA: TGTGCCAGCAGTGACTCGAATTTCAGGGAGCCCTTTATCAATCAGCCCCAGCATTTT
J: TRBJ2-7; D: .; size: .; V: TRBV28; CDR3: CASSLQRQEQYF; DNA: TGTGCCAGCAGTTTACAGCGACAGGAGCAGTACTTC
J: TRBJ1-3; D: TRBD1; size: .; V: TRBV2; CDR3: CASSLQGARISSGNTIYF; DNA: TGTGCCAGCAGCTTGCAGGGGGCGCGGATCTCTTCGGGGAACACCATATATTTT
J: TRBJ1-2; D: .; size: .; V: TRBV7-9; CDR3: CASSLQGINYGYTF; DNA: TGTGCCAGCAGCTTACAGGGCATCAACTATGGCTACACCTTC
J: TRBJ1-2; D: .; size: .; V: TRBV10-2; CDR3: CASSEHQNSLYGYTF; DNA: TGCGCCAGCAGTGAACACCAGAACAGCCTCTATGGCTACACCTTC
J: TRBJ2-7; D: TRBD2; size: few; V: TRBV7-2; CDR3: CASSLDLAGGSYEQYF; DNA: TGTGCCAGCAGCTTGGACCTAGCGGGAGGATCCTACGAGCAGTACTTC
J: TRBJ1-2; D: .; size: many; V: TRBV4-1; CDR3: CASSQDRWGSYGYTF; DNA: TGCGCCAGCAGCCAAGATCGGTGGGGTAGCTATGGCTACACCTTC
J: TRBJ2-5; D: .; size: .; V: TRBV28; CDR3: CASSFGGGRETQYF; DNA: TGTGCCAGCAGTTTTGGAGGGGGAAGGGAGACCCAGTACTTC
J: TRBJ2-3; D: .; size: .; V: TRBV5-4; CDR3: CASSRTGIYTQYF; DNA: TGTGCCAGCAGCAGGACGGGGATCTATACGCAGTATTTT
J: TRBJ2-5; D: TRBD2; size: once; V: TRBV6-5; CDR3: CASSLAGATEETQYF; DNA: TGTGCCAGCAGTTTAGCGGGAGCCACAGAAGAGACCCAGTACTTC
J: TRBJ2-1; D: .; size: .; V: TRBV7-2; CDR3: CASSLAGIGNEQFF; DNA: TGTGCCAGCAGCTTAGCGGGGATTGGAAATGAGCAGTTCTTC
J: TRBJ1-4; D: .; size: .; V: TRBV23-1; CDR3: CASSRGHDNEKLFF; DNA: TGCGCCAGCAGTCGGGGGCACGACAATGAAAAACTGTTTTTT
J: TRBJ1-5; D: .; size: .; V: TRBV27; CDR3: CASSSDRSSNQPQHF; DNA: TGTGCCAGCAGTTCGGACAGAAGCAGCAATCAGCCCCAGCATTTT
J: TRBJ1-4; D: .; size: once; V: TRBV10-2; CDR3: CASSKSATNEKLFF; DNA: TGCGCCAGCAGTAAAAGCGCAACTAATGAAAAACTGTTTTTT
J: TRBJ1-6; D: .; size: few; V: TRBV10-3; CDR3: CAITPGDPPNSPLHF; DNA: TGTGCCATCACCCCGGGGGACCCTCCAAATTCACCCCTCCACTTT
J: TRBJ1-5; D: .; size: .; V: TRBV2; CDR3: CASSGHYSNQPQHF; DNA: TGTGCCAGCAGCGGACACTATAGCAATCAGCCCCAGCATTTT
J: TRBJ2-1; D: .; size: once; V: TRBV4-3; CDR3: CASSQVRSSYNEQFF; DNA: TGCGCCAGCAGCCAAGTCAGGAGCTCCTACAATGAGCAGTTCTTC
J: TRBJ1-3; D: .; size: .; V: TRBV6-5; CDR3: CATRFPGGGNTIYF; DNA: TGTGCCACCCGTTTCCCGGGGGGGGGAAACACCATATATTTT
J: TRBJ1-1; D: .; size: .; V: TRBV6-1; CDR3: CASKEVAVNTEAFF; DNA: TGTGCCAGCAAGGAGGTGGCAGTGAACACTGAAGCTTTCTTT
J: TRBJ2-3; D: TRBD2; size: .; V: TRBV7-6; CDR3: CASSIGTSGGTDTQYF; DNA: TGTGCCAGCAGCATCGGGACTAGCGGGGGCACAGATACGCAGTATTTT
J: TRBJ1-5; D: .; size: few; V: TRBV7-8; CDR3: CASSLGQGFGQPQHF; DNA: TGTGCCAGCAGCTTAGGTCAAGGGTTCGGTCAGCCCCAGCATTTT
J: TRBJ2-3; D: .; size: .; V: TRBV29-1; CDR3: CSVGQALTDTQYF; DNA: TGCAGCGTTGGACAGGCCCTAACAGATACGCAGTATTTT
J: TRBJ2-7; D: .; size: .; V: TRBV2; CDR3: CASSSGREQYF; DNA: TGTGCCAGCAGTTCAGGGCGCGAGCAGTACTTC
J: TRBJ2-4; D: .; size: .; V: TRBV11-2; CDR3: CASSALPLAKNIQYF; DNA: TGTGCCAGCAGCGCACTTCCCCTAGCCAAAAACATTCAGTACTTC
J: TRBJ1-6; D: TRBD1; size: .; V: TRBV6-5; CDR3: CASSSGTGWHPLHF; DNA: TGTGCCAGCAGTTCCGGGACAGGGTGGCACCCCCTCCACTTT
J: TRBJ1-1; D: .; size: once; V: TRBV6-6; CDR3: CASSETGPGRTEAFF; DNA: TGTGCCAGCAGTGAGACCGGGCCCGGGAGGACTGAAGCTTTCTTT